This paragraph reports one T cell receptor (beta chain). Per the germline V gene, CDR1 is SGHNT and CDR2 is YYREEE (reference sequence). The length of the CDR3 is 15 residues. Trimming cost V 0 bases and J 5 bases, with 14 bases left between them. These data originate in a study of Ad26.COV2.S vaccination and SARS-CoV-2 variants. Treatment of the sample: some 19 received Ad26.COV2.S at low or high dose, single or two shots; about five received placebo; per-sample allocation not given. After the first vaccine or placebo injection, samples were drawn on day 63. Adults aged 18-55 years in Boston included the donor. Generated by immunoSEQ multiplex PCR, the TCRdb table keeps only in-frame clones and is missing some. Of under 600,000 clones in the sample, roughly 87% are singletons; the top ten hold 1.5% to 2%.

J is TRBJ2-5 and V is TRBV5-4; D is possibly TRBD1 (6 bases). The sequences come from peripheral blood, collected in a trial of Ad26.COV2.S vaccine versus placebo. This sequence originates from a person between 18 and 65 years old who received the Ad26.COV2.S COVID-19 vaccine or a placebo. CDR3: CASSLEGARGETQYF. DNA of the CDR3: TGTGCCAGCAGCTTGGAAGGTGCCAGGGGTGAGACCCAGTACTTC.